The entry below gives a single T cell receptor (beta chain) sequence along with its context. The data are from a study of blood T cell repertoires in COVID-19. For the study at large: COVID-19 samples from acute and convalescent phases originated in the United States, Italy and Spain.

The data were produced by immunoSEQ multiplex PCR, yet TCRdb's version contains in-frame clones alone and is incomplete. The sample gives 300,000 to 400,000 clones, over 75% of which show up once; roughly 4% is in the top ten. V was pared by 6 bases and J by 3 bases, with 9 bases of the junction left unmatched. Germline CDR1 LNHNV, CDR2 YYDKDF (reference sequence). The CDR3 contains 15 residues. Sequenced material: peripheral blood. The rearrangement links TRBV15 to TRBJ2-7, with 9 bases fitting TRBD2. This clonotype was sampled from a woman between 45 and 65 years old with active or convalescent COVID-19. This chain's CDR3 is CATRSAGGPFYEQYF. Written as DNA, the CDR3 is TGTGCCACCAGAAGCGCGGGAGGGCCCTTCTACGAGCAGTACTTC.